These 16 T cell receptor beta chains were all obtained from the same sample, sequenced in a study of CD4 T cells in relation to SARS-CoV-2 and coronaviruses. Clones were sequenced by immunoSEQ multiplex PCR, and TCRdb holds only the in-frame ones, with some missing. The table records under 13,000 clones, over 65% of them present only once. Unexposed donor CD4+ T cells date from about 2011-2019, before the COVID-19 pandemic. After roughly 9 days of culture, CD4+ T cells were isolated. These receptors have no known antigen. Specimen: CD4+ T cells from PBMCs, cultured in vitro. The receptors derive from a human donor in good health.

The chain has TRBV18 and TRBJ1-6; D is unresolved. The germline gives CDR1 KGHSH, CDR2 LQKENI. The CDR3 consists of 12 residues. V was clipped by 4 bases and J by 8 bases, with 6 bases between them. CDR3 coding DNA: TGTGCCAGCTCACTTGGGGATTCACCCCTCCACTTT. Translating it yields CASSLGDSPLHF.

The chain employs TRBV30 and TRBJ1-2, with D possibly matching TRBD1 (5 bases). V dropped 0 bases and J dropped 1 base, with 21 bases sitting between them. The germline V gene encodes CDR1 GTSNPN and CDR2 SVGIG (reference sequence). This CDR3 has 18 amino acids. The CDR3 is CAWSVGFPRAHFNYGYTF. The CDR3 DNA sequence: TGTGCCTGGAGTGTAGGTTTCCCCAGGGCGCACTTTAACTATGGCTACACCTTC. Full variable domain (rest looked up from reference TRBV30 and TRBJ1-2): SQTIHQWPATLVQPVGSPLSLECTVEGTSNPNLYWYRQAAGRGLQLLFYSVGIGQISSEVPQNLSASRPQDRQFILSSKKLLLSDSGFYLCAWSVGFPRAHFNYGYTFGSGTRLTVV.

V and J are TRBV10-2 and TRBJ2-7; 9 bases fit TRBD1. Germline CDR1 and CDR2: WSHSY and SAAADI. The V and J ends lost 2 bases and 4 bases, in that order; junction bases with no gene match: 6. The CDR3 length is 15 residues. The CDR3 reads CASSEGGQGLYEQYF. The CDR3 DNA is TGCGCCAGCAGTGAGGGGGGACAGGGCCTTTACGAGCAGTACTTC.

The chain is built from TRBV5-4 and TRBJ1-2; 9 nucleotides line up with TRBD1. The V gene's germline CDR1 is SGHNT and CDR2 YYREEE (reference sequence). This CDR3 has 16 residues. V shed 3 bases, J shed 5 bases, and the junction held 11 bases outside the gene matches. The CDR3: CASSSNNRGRGYGYTF. The CDR3 region has the DNA TGTGCCAGCAGCTCCAATAACAGGGGGCGCGGTTATGGCTACACCTTC. Full variable domain (remainder filled in from reference TRBV5-4 and TRBJ1-2): ETGVTQSPTHLIKTRGQQVTLRCSSQSGHNTVSWYQQALGQGPQFIFQYYREEENGRGNFPPRFSGLQFPNYSSELNVNALELDDSALYLCASSSNNRGRGYGYTFGSGTRLTVV.

The chain is built from TRBV5-6 and TRBJ2-5; the D is unclear. CDR3 length equals 13 residues. V lost 5 bases and J 5 bases, leaving 13 bases between the germline ends. In germline, CDR1 is SGHDT, CDR2 YYEEEE. The CDR3 is CASSLTLGETQYF. Here the CDR3 DNA reads TGTGCCAGCAGTCTGACCTTGGGGGAGACCCAGTACTTC.

This clone was counted only a few times. CDR3 sequence: CASKLGYNSPLHF. DNA for the CDR3: TGTGCCAGCAAGTTGGGTTATAATTCACCCCTCCACTTT. This rearrangement joins TRBV28 to TRBJ1-6; unclear D gene. The germline V gene has CDR1 MDHEN and CDR2 SYDVKM. CDR3 length: 13 amino acids. Trimming left V 7 bases short and J 4 bases short, with 8 bases between.

This chain connects TRBV20-1 to TRBJ2-5; D possibly matches TRBD1 or TRBD2 (6 bases each). With 3 bases removed from V and 5 bases from J, the gap between germline ends came to 19 bases. Per the germline V gene, CDR1 is DFQATT and CDR2 is SNEGSKA (reference sequence). CDR3 length equals 15 residues. CDR3 residues: CSASRVGGGGETQYF. The CDR3 DNA follows: TGCAGTGCTAGTCGGGTGGGAGGAGGGGGGGAGACCCAGTACTTC.

This rearrangement joins TRBV6-6 to TRBJ2-3, with D maybe TRBD1 (5 bases). Germline V CDR1 and CDR2: MNHNY, SVGAGI (reference sequence). The CDR3 length is 16 residues. The V gene lost 4 bases and the J gene lost 1 base, with 15 bases spanning the gap. The CDR3 sequence: CASSSRQFVRTDTQYF. The CDR3 DNA sequence: TGTGCCAGCAGTTCCCGACAGTTCGTTCGCACAGATACGCAGTATTTT.

The genes are TRBV4-3 and TRBJ1-5; possibly TRBD1 for D (5 bases). Germline loops: CDR1 LGHNA, CDR2 YSLEER. Trimming cost V 1 base and J 4 bases, with 5 bases left between them. This CDR3 is 13 amino acids long. The CDR3 DNA sequence: TGCGCCAGCAGCCAAGGGGGGAATCAGCCCCAGCATTTT. This gives the protein CASSQGGNQPQHF.

V and J are TRBV3-1 (or the pseudogene TRBV3-2) and TRBJ2-1; 7 nucleotides agree with TRBD1. The CDR3 contains 15 residues. V lost 6 bases to trimming and J lost 5 bases; unmatched junction nucleotides: 10. Germline V CDR1 and CDR2: LGHDT, YNNKEL (reference sequence). CDR3 nucleotides: TGTGCCAGCAGATATTCCGGGACAGTCAACAATGAGCAGTTCTTC. Translation: CASRYSGTVNNEQFF.

The chain links TRBV5-1 to TRBJ1-6; D may be TRBD1 (5 bases). V lost 3 bases and J 5 bases, leaving 15 bases between the germline ends. Germline assignment: CDR1 SGHRS and CDR2 YFSETQ. This CDR3 contains 16 residues. The CDR3 DNA sequence: TGCGCCAGCAGCTGGTTCGGACACTTCAATAATTCACCCCTCCACTTT. It codes for CASSWFGHFNNSPLHF.

The table lists this clone with a count of one. The chain combines TRBV19 with TRBJ2-5, with TRBD2 matching over 14 bases. CDR3 length: 13 residues. CDR1 and CDR2 from the germline V gene are LNHDA and SQIVND (reference sequence). Losses at the gene ends were 8 bases for V and 4 bases for J; bases not matched to a gene: 0. The CDR3 region has the DNA TGTGCCAGTGGGACTAGCGGGAGAGAGACCCAGTACTTC. It yields the protein CASGTSGRETQYF. The variable domain in full, with the rest retrieved from reference TRBV19 and TRBJ2-5, is DGGITQSPKYLFRKEGQNVTLSCEQNLNHDAMYWYRQDPGQGLRLIYYSQIVNDFQKGDIAEGYSVSREKKESFPLTVTSAQKNPTAFYLCASGTSGRETQYFGPGTRLLVL.

The chain carries TRBV27 and TRBJ1-6, with a weak D call TRBD1 (5 bases). Germline values: CDR1 MNHEY, CDR2 SMNVEV (reference sequence). CDR3 length: 14 residues. Trimming shortened V by 5 bases and J by 6 bases, and 11 bases separated the two germline ends. The CDR3 sequence is CASSRGQGNSPLHF. In DNA, the CDR3 is TGTGCCAGCAGTCGCGGGCAGGGTAATTCACCCCTCCACTTT.

In its sample, this clone was seen a few times. The V gene is TRBV6-6, the J gene TRBJ2-7; weak D call: TRBD1 (5 bases). This CDR3 is 12 amino acids long. Germline CDR1 reads MNHNY; CDR2 reads SVGAGI (reference sequence). Trimming removed 2 bases from V and 3 bases from J, with 5 bases in between. Here the CDR3 reads CASSYTGYEQYF. As DNA, the CDR3 is TGTGCCAGCAGTTACACAGGCTACGAGCAGTACTTC.

The chain links TRBV5-1 to TRBJ2-3; 8 bases match TRBD2. Germline loops: CDR1 SGHRS, CDR2 YFSETQ. V lost 3 bases to trimming and J lost 2 bases; unmatched junction nucleotides: 8. The length of the CDR3 is 16 residues. CDR3 sequence (DNA): TGCGCCAGCAGCTGGAAACTAGCGGAGCTCACAGATACGCAGTATTTT. Translation: CASSWKLAELTDTQYF. Using reference TRBV5-1 and TRBJ2-3 for the parts outside the CDR3, the full variable domain is KAGVTQTPRYLIKTRGQQVTLSCSPISGHRSVSWYQQTPGQGLQFLFEYFSETQRNKGNFPGRFSGRQFSNSRSEMNVSTLELGDSALYLCASSWKLAELTDTQYFGPGTRLTVL.

This clone was seen more than once but under ten times. V gene TRBV12-5 combines with J gene TRBJ1-2, with TRBD1 identical over 7 bases. After removal of 1 base from V and 7 bases from J, the junction contained 6 bases not matched to a gene. The CDR3 loop spans 14 amino acids. The germline V gene has CDR1 LGHNT and CDR2 FRNRAP. The CDR3: CASGLEGAVSGYTF. The CDR3 region has the DNA TGTGCTAGTGGTTTGGAGGGGGCGGTAAGTGGCTACACCTTC.